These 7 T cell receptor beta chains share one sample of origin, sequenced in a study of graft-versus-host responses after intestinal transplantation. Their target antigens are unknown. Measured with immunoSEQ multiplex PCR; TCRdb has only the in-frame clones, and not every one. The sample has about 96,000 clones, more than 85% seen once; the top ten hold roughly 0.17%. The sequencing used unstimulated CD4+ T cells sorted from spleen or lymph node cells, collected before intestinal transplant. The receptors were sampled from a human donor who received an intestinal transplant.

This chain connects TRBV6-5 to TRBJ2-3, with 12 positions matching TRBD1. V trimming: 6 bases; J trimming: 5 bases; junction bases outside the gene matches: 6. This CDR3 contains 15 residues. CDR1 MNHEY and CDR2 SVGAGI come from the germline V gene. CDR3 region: CASRVWDRGRDTQYF. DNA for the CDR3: TGTGCCAGCAGAGTTTGGGACAGGGGGCGAGATACGCAGTATTTT.

The CDR3 here is CASSLGVFAGGPNEQFF. The CDR3, as DNA: TGTGCCAGCAGCTTAGGTGTTTTTGCGGGAGGGCCTAATGAGCAGTTCTTC. The chain is built from TRBV5-4 and TRBJ2-1, with 9 bases identical to TRBD2. The CDR3 length is 17 residues. In germline, CDR1 is SGHNT, CDR2 YYREEE (reference sequence). V gave up 2 bases and J gave up 7 bases; unmatched junction bases: 13. The whole variable domain, remainder taken from reference TRBV5-4 and TRBJ2-1, is ETGVTQSPTHLIKTRGQQVTLRCSSQSGHNTVSWYQQALGQGPQFIFQYYREEENGRGNFPPRFSGLQFPNYSSELNVNALELDDSALYLCASSLGVFAGGPNEQFFGPGTRLTVL.

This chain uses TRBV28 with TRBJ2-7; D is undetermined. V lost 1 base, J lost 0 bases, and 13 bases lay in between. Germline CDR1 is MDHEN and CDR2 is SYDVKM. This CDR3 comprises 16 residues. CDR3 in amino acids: CASSLSGAAASYEQYF. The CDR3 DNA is TGTGCCAGCAGTTTATCCGGCGCGGCTGCCTCCTACGAGCAGTACTTC. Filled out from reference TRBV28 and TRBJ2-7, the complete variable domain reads DVKVTQSSRYLVKRTGEKVFLECVQDMDHENMFWYRQDPGLGLRLIYFSYDVKMKEKGDIPEGYSVSREKKERFSLILESASTNQTSMYLCASSLSGAAASYEQYFGPGTRLTVT.

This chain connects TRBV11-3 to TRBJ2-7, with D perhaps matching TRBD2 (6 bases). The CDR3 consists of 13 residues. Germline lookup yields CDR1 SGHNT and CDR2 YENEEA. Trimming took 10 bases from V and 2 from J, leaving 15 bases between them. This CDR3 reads CATGPGGAYEQYF. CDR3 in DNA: TGTGCCACCGGCCCGGGCGGGGCCTACGAGCAGTACTTC. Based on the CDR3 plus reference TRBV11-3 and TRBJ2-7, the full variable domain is EAGVVQSPRYKIIEKKQPVAFWCNPISGHNTLYWYLQNLGQGPELLIRYENEEAVDDSQLPKDRFSAERLKGVDSTLKIQPAELGDSAVYLCATGPGGAYEQYFGPGTRLTVT.

Written as DNA, the CDR3 is TGTGCCAGCAGTCGCCATCTAGATGAGCAGTTCTTC. Translated, it gives CASSRHLDEQFF. The chain links TRBV6-5 to TRBJ2-1; D is undetermined. CDR3 size: 12 residues. Trimming left V 5 bases short and J 8 bases short, with 10 bases between. The V gene's germline CDR1 is MNHEY and CDR2 SVGAGI.

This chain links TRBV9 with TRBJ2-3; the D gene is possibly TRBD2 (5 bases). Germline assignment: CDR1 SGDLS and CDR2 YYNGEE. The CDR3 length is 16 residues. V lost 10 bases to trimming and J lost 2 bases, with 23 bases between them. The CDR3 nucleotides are TGTGCCCCCAAACCTAAGAAAGCGGAACCCACAGATACGCAGTATTTT. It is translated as CAPKPKKAEPTDTQYF.

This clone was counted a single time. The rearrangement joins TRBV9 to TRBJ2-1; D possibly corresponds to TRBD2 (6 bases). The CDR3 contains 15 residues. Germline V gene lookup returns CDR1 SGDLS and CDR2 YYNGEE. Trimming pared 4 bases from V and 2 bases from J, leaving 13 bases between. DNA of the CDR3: TGTGCCAGCAGCAGGAGGGACCAAACCTACAATGAGCAGTTCTTC. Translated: CASSRRDQTYNEQFF. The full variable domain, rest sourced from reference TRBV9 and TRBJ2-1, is DSGVTQTPKHLITATGQRVTLRCSPRSGDLSVYWYQQSLDQGLQFLIQYYNGEERAKGNILERFSAQQFPDLHSELNLSSLELGDSALYFCASSRRDQTYNEQFFGPGTRLTVL.